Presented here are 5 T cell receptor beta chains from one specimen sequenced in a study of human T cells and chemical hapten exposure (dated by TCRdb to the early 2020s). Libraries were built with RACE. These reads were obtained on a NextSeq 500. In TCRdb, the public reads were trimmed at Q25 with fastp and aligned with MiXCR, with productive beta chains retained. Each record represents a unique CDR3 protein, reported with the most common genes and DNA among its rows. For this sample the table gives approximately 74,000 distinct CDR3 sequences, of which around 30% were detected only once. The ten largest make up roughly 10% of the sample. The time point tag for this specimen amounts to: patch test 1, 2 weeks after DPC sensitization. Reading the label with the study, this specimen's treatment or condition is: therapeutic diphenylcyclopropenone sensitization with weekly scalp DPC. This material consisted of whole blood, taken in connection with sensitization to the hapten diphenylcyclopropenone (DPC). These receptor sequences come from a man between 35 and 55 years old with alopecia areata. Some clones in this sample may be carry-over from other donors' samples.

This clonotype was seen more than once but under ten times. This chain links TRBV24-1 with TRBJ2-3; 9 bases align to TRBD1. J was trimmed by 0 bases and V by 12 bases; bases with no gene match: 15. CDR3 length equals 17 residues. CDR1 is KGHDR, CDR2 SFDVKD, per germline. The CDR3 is CAPPGDRADGSTDTQYF. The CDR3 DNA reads TGTGCCCCCCCGGGGGACAGGGCGGATGGTAGCACAGATACGCAGTATTTT.

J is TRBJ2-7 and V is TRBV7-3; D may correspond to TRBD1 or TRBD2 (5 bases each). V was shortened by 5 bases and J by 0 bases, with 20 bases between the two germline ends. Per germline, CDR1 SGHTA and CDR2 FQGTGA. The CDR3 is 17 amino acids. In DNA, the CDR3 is TGTGCCAGCAGCCCCCGAGGAGGAGAGGGGCCCTCCTACGAGCAGTACTTC. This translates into CASSPRGGEGPSYEQYF.

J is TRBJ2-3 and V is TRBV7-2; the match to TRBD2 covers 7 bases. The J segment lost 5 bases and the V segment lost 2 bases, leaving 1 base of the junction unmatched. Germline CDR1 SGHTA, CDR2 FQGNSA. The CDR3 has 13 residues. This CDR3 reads CASSLSGEDTQYF. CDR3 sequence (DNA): TGTGCCAGCAGCTTAAGCGGGGAAGATACGCAGTATTTT.

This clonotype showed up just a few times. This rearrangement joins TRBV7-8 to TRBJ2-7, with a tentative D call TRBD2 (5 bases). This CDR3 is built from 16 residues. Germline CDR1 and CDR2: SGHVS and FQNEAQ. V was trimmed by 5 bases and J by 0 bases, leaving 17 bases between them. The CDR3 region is CASSPLGGGSSYEQYF. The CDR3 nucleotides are TGTGCCAGCAGCCCCTTAGGTGGTGGGAGCTCCTACGAGCAGTACTTC.

In DNA, the CDR3 is TGTGCCAGCAGCCAATTGCTTGGTGAAAAACTGTTTTTT. Protein product: CASSQLLGEKLFF. The chain has TRBV9 and TRBJ1-4; no firm D call. Germline loops: CDR1 SGDLS, CDR2 YYNGEE. This CDR3 has 13 amino acids. V lost 4 bases, J lost 7 bases, and 11 bases lay in between.